Below are 20 T cell receptor beta chains sequenced from a single sample in a study of cytomegalovirus exposure and HLA in healthy donors. The PCR contained 60 Vbeta and 13 Jbeta primers. The method was immunoSEQ multiplex PCR; TCRdb's version includes in-frame clones alone and lacks a portion of them. Of fewer than 250,000 clones listed, roughly 70% are singletons. Sequenced material: PBMCs. These receptors were obtained from a woman in her 30s in good health and CMV-seronegative.

This clone was picked up a small number of times. This chain links TRBV30 with TRBJ1-4; the D is unclear. CDR1 is GTSNPN and CDR2 is SVGIG in the germline V gene (reference sequence). The CDR3 spans 13 residues. Trimming shortened V by 8 bases and J by 8 bases, and 18 bases separated the two germline ends. The CDR3 DNA sequence: TGTGCCACAAGGAACAGTTTAGTCGAAAAACTGTTTTTT. Protein product: CATRNSLVEKLFF.

This clone was found a few times. The chain joins TRBV19 to TRBJ1-6, with D possibly matching TRBD1 (6 bases). Trimming stripped 9 bases from V and 9 bases from J, with 12 bases between. The CDR3 loop spans 12 amino acids. Germline V lookup: CDR1 LNHDA, CDR2 SQIVND (reference sequence). The chain's CDR3 is CASSRQASPLHF. The CDR3 DNA follows: TGTGCCAGCAGCAGACAGGCTTCACCCCTCCACTTT.

This clone was observed once. J is TRBJ2-6 and V is TRBV5-6; TRBD1 is a possible D gene (6 bases). The length of the CDR3 is 18 residues. CDR1 is SGHDT and CDR2 is YYEEEE in the germline V gene. V was pared by 3 bases and J by 0 bases, with 16 bases between. CDR3 region: CASSSLWTADSGANVLTF. CDR3 coding DNA: TGTGCCAGCAGCTCTTTGTGGACAGCCGACTCTGGGGCCAACGTCCTGACTTTC.

The genes are TRBV30 and TRBJ1-6; D may be TRBD1 (5 bases). V gave up 5 bases and J gave up 9 bases, with 14 bases separating them. CDR3 length: 13 residues. The germline CDR1 and CDR2 sequences are GTSNPN and SVGIG (reference sequence). Written as DNA, the CDR3 is TGTGCCTGGGATCGTGGGGGGGTTTCACCCCTCCACTTT. As protein: CAWDRGGVSPLHF.

V gene TRBV6-1 combines with J gene TRBJ1-3; D possibly corresponds to TRBD1 (5 bases). CDR1 MNHNS and CDR2 SASEGT come from the germline V gene. The CDR3 extends over 15 amino acids. The ends were cut back, 7 bases at V and 2 bases at J, with 15 bases in the middle. The CDR3, as DNA: TGTGCCAGCATATTAGACAGTACAACTGGAAACACCATATATTTT. Translation: CASILDSTTGNTIYF.

A note on this clone: At one of its ends the junction is not consistent with the germline gene, which may arise from a read error. The chain uses TRBV25-1 and TRBJ1-2, with a tentative D call TRBD1 (6 bases). The CDR3 totals 13 residues. Germline CDR1 and CDR2: MGHDK and SYGVNS. Here the CDR3 reads CDSSRGGAYGYTF. In nucleotides, the CDR3 is TGTGACAGCAGTAGAGGGGGGGCCTATGGCTACACCTTC.

The chain employs TRBV28 and TRBJ1-1; 9 nucleotides agree with TRBD1. This CDR3 is built from 12 residues. V gave up 4 bases and J gave up 11 bases; unmatched junction bases: 5. Germline CDR1 reads MDHEN; CDR2 reads SYDVKM. The CDR3: CASSSRQGDAFF. DNA of the CDR3: TGTGCCAGCAGTTCAAGACAGGGGGACGCTTTCTTT.

This sequence joins TRBV19 and TRBJ1-4; 7 bases match TRBD1. With V trimmed by 5 bases and J by 7 bases, 19 bases remained unmatched. Germline V gene data show CDR1 as LNHDA and CDR2 as SQIVND (reference sequence). This CDR3 comprises 18 residues. CDR3 in DNA: TGTGCCAGTAGTTCCATGGCAGGGGGACTTAGGAGTGGTGAAAAACTGTTTTTT. This encodes CASSSMAGGLRSGEKLFF.

The chain uses TRBV2 and TRBJ1-2, with 7 bases aligning to TRBD1. J gave up 2 bases and V 9 bases, and 9 bases lay outside the gene matches. The CDR3 contains 14 residues. CDR1 SNHLY and CDR2 FYNNEI come from the germline V gene. Here the CDR3 DNA reads TGTGCCAGAGAGGGACAGACGCAAAACTATGGCTACACCTTC. Its translation is CAREGQTQNYGYTF.

Comments on this clone: One junction end disagrees with the germline gene, perhaps due to a read error. The V call is TRBV7-9, the J call TRBJ2-5; 14 positions agree with TRBD2. This CDR3 has 18 amino acids. From germline, CDR1 is SEHNR and CDR2 FQNEAQ (reference sequence). The chain's CDR3 is CSSSLGLAGGPYQETQYF. The CDR3 nucleotides read TGTTCCAGCAGCTTAGGACTAGCGGGGGGCCCGTACCAAGAGACCCAGTACTTC.

V usage is TRBV27 and J usage is TRBJ2-5; TRBD1 agrees at 8 bases. The V segment lost 8 bases and the J segment 7 bases; nucleotides outside the gene matches: 6. The V gene's germline CDR1 is MNHEY and CDR2 SMNVEV (reference sequence). The CDR3 is 12 residues long. This chain's CDR3 is CASGWDRTTQYF. The CDR3 region has the DNA TGTGCCAGCGGCTGGGACAGGACGACCCAGTACTTC.

V usage is TRBV6-4 and J usage is TRBJ2-5; 12 bases fit TRBD2. The CDR3 length is 15 residues. Germline assignment: CDR1 MRHNA and CDR2 SNTAGT. V lost 5 bases and J lost 4; bases outside the gene matches: 5. The chain's CDR3 is CASSPLGLAGETQYF. In nucleotides, the CDR3 is TGTGCCAGCAGTCCACTGGGACTAGCGGGAGAGACCCAGTACTTC.

This clone came up once. This chain uses TRBV29-1 with TRBJ2-1; D gene uncertain. Germline CDR1 SQVTM, CDR2 ANQGSEA. The V gene lost 2 bases and the J gene lost 10 bases, with 12 bases spanning the gap. This CDR3 comprises 12 residues. CDR3 amino acids: CSVEPSANEQFF. As DNA, the CDR3 is TGCAGCGTTGAACCGTCTGCTAACGAGCAGTTCTTC.

The CDR3 bases are TGTGCCAGCAGTGATACCGGGACAGGAAATATTAACTATGGCTACACCTTC. Translation: CASSDTGTGNINYGYTF. The chain couples TRBV25-1 to TRBJ1-2, with 8 bases matching TRBD1. Unmatched junction bases numbered 10, after V lost 3 bases and J lost 1 base. The CDR3 is made up of 17 amino acids. Germline lookup yields CDR1 MGHDK and CDR2 SYGVNS.

The chain is built from TRBV6-5 and TRBJ1-2; D is undetermined. The germline V gene encodes CDR1 MNHEY and CDR2 SVGAGI. V was clipped by 6 bases and J by 0 bases, with 11 bases between them. The CDR3 runs to 14 residues. CDR3 loop: CASSPGPTNYGYTF. The CDR3, as DNA: TGTGCCAGCAGCCCAGGTCCAACTAACTATGGCTACACCTTC.

This clone showed up just a few times. This chain links TRBV2 with TRBJ1-1, with a possible D match to TRBD1 (5 bases). The CDR3 length is 13 residues. V lost 9 bases, J lost 2 bases, and 13 bases lay in between. CDR1 is SNHLY and CDR2 is FYNNEI in the germline V gene. The CDR3 nucleotides read TGTGCCAGAGTGGGGGGGGGTAACACTGAAGCTTTCTTT. It encodes CARVGGGNTEAFF.

This clone showed up just once. This sequence joins TRBV28 and TRBJ2-2; 8 positions match TRBD2. The CDR3 contains 15 residues. The germline CDR1 and CDR2 sequences are MDHEN and SYDVKM. V lost 5 bases and J lost 6; bases outside the gene matches: 8. As DNA, the CDR3 is TGTGCCAGCAGTCCGGGGGGGGCGTCGTCCGGGGAGCTGTTTTTT. Translation gives CASSPGGASSGELFF.

In the case of this clone: The junction departs from the called germline gene at one end, perhaps through a read error. The J gene is TRBJ1-1, the V gene TRBV7-9; D gene uncertain. CDR1 and CDR2 from the germline V gene are SEHNR and FQNEAQ (reference sequence). The CDR3 extends over 16 amino acids. The CDR3 spells CSSSLGSRGMNTEAFF. For the CDR3, the DNA is TGTTCCAGCAGCTTAGGGAGTCGGGGAATGAACACTGAAGCTTTCTTT. The full variable domain, with the rest looked up from reference TRBV7-9 and TRBJ1-1, is DTGVSQNPRHKITKRGQNVTFRCDPISEHNRLYWYRQTLGQGPEFLTYFQNEAQLEKSRLLSDRFSAERPKGSFSTLEIQRTEQGDSAMYLCSSSLGSRGMNTEAFFGQGTRLTVV.

This sequence joins TRBV6-1 and TRBJ1-3; D unclear. CDR1 is MNHNS and CDR2 is SASEGT in the germline V gene. This CDR3 has 14 amino acids. Trimming left V 2 bases short and J 4 bases short, with 9 bases between. The CDR3 DNA is TGTGCCAGCAGTGAATACAGTCTCGGAAACACCATATATTTT. Translating it yields CASSEYSLGNTIYF.

The CDR3 is CASSATASYEQYF. The CDR3 region has the DNA TGTGCCAGCTCAGCAACAGCCTCCTACGAGCAGTACTTC. The rearrangement uses TRBV18 and TRBJ2-7; D not resolved. Germline CDR1 and CDR2: KGHSH and LQKENI. The CDR3 runs to 13 residues. V lost 5 bases, J lost 0 bases, and 8 bases lay in between.